The 6 T cell receptor beta chains below were found in one sample sequenced in a study of T-cell memory formation after mild COVID-19. TCRdb analysed the 5' RACE reads with MiXCR anew, one entry per CDR3 protein. The top ten clones hold approximately 3.3% of a sample with some 160,000 distinct CDR3 sequences, about an eighth of them seen once. The sequenced sample was PBMCs or a T cell subset sorted from them (not recorded which). The receptors stem from a man younger than 35 who had mild COVID-19 (a few samples of this study predate the infection). Cell type and time point are not known.

This clonotype came up a few times. The chain links TRBV20-1 to TRBJ2-3; no reliable D call. CDR1 is DFQATT, CDR2 SNEGSKA, per germline (reference sequence). The CDR3 extends over 14 amino acids. V was pared by 3 bases and J by 0 bases, with 10 bases between. The CDR3 bases are TGCAGTGCTAGGTCGCTGCATAGCACAGATACGCAGTATTTT. Translation: CSARSLHSTDTQYF.

The rearrangement links TRBV7-2 to TRBJ2-5, with 10 bases aligning to TRBD2. J gave up 1 base and V 4 bases, and 3 bases lay outside the gene matches. Germline CDR1 reads SGHTA; CDR2 reads FQGNSA. The CDR3 totals 15 residues. The CDR3 nucleotides are TGTGCCAGCAGCTCGGCTAGCGGGGGCCAAGAGACCCAGTACTTC. It translates to CASSSASGGQETQYF.

This clonotype was counted between two and nine times. The chain carries TRBV5-4 and TRBJ1-1; unclear D gene. CDR1 is SGHNT and CDR2 is YYREEE in the germline V gene (reference sequence). CDR3 length: 13 amino acids. V was trimmed by 0 bases and J by 3 bases, leaving 6 bases between them. Here the CDR3 DNA reads TGTGCCAGCAGCTTGGACCCGCACACTGAAGCTTTCTTT. This codes for CASSLDPHTEAFF.

The chain uses TRBV14 and TRBJ1-2, with D unresolved. Germline assignment: CDR1 SGHDN and CDR2 FVKESK. V shed 3 bases and J shed 8 bases, with 16 bases lying between them. The CDR3 loop spans 14 amino acids. Here the CDR3 reads CASSHRPNPEGYTF. In DNA, the CDR3 is TGTGCCAGCAGCCATCGGCCGAATCCAGAAGGCTACACCTTC.

This clonotype has just a few counts. CDR3 residues: CASRNGQGCTDTQYF. The DNA for the CDR3 is TGTGCCAGCAGAAACGGACAGGGCTGCACAGATACGCAGTATTTT. The rearrangement uses TRBV6-4 and TRBJ2-3, with 8 bases identical to TRBD1. V was clipped by 6 bases and J by 1 base; unmatched bases: 6. The germline V gene has CDR1 MRHNA and CDR2 SNTAGT. This CDR3 comprises 15 residues.

V gene TRBV5-1 combines with J gene TRBJ2-3; possibly TRBD2 for D (6 bases). The CDR3 is 16 residues long. V was trimmed by 4 bases and J by 1 base, leaving 16 bases between them. Germline loops: CDR1 SGHRS, CDR2 YFSETQ. CDR3 loop: CASSPLPGTGTDTQYF. CDR3 DNA: TGCGCCAGCAGCCCGCTACCCGGGACTGGCACAGATACGCAGTATTTT. The full variable domain, completed using reference TRBV5-1 and TRBJ2-3, is KAGVTQTPRYLIKTRGQQVTLSCSPISGHRSVSWYQQTPGQGLQFLFEYFSETQRNKGNFPGRFSGRQFSNSRSEMNVSTLELGDSALYLCASSPLPGTGTDTQYFGPGTRLTVL.